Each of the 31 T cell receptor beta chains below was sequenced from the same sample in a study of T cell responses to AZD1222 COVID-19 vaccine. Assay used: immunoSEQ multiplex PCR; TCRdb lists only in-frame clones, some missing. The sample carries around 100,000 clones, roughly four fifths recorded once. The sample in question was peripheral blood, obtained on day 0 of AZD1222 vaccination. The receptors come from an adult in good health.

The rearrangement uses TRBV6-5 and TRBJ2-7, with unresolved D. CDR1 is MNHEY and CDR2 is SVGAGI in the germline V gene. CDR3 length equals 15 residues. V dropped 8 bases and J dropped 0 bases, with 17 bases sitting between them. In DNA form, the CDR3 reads TGTGCCAGCCGCTCAACAACCACGGGCTCCTACGAGCAGTACTTC. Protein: CASRSTTTGSYEQYF.

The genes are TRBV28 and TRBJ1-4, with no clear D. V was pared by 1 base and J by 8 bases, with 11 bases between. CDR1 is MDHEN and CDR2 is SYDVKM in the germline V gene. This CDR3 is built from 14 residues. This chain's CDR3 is CASSLYQTGEKLFF. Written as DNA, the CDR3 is TGTGCCAGCAGTTTATACCAAACCGGGGAAAAACTGTTTTTT.

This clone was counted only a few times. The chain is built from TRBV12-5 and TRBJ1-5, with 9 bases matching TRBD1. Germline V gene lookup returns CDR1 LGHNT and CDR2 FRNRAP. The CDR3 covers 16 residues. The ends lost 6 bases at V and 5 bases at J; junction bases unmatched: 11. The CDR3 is CASGFEGQGNHQPQHF. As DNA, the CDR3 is TGTGCTAGTGGGTTCGAGGGACAGGGAAACCATCAGCCCCAGCATTTT.

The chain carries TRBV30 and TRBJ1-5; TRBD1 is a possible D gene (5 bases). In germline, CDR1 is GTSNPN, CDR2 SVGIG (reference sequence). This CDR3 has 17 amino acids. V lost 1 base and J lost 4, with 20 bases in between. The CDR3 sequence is CAWSATLGGGTNQPQHF. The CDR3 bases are TGTGCCTGGAGTGCAACTCTTGGGGGGGGGACTAATCAGCCCCAGCATTTT. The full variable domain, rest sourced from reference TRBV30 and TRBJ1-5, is SQTIHQWPATLVQPVGSPLSLECTVEGTSNPNLYWYRQAAGRGLQLLFYSVGIGQISSEVPQNLSASRPQDRQFILSSKKLLLSDSGFYLCAWSATLGGGTNQPQHFGDGTRLSIL.

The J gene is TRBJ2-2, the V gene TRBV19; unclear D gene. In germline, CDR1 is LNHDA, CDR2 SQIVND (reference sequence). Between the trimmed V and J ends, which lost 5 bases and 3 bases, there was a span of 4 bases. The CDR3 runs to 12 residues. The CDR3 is CASSFYTGELFF. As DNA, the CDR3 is TGTGCCAGTAGTTTCTACACCGGGGAGCTGTTTTTT. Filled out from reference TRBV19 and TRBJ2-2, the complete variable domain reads DGGITQSPKYLFRKEGQNVTLSCEQNLNHDAMYWYRQDPGQGLRLIYYSQIVNDFQKGDIAEGYSVSREKKESFPLTVTSAQKNPTAFYLCASSFYTGELFFGEGSRLTVL.

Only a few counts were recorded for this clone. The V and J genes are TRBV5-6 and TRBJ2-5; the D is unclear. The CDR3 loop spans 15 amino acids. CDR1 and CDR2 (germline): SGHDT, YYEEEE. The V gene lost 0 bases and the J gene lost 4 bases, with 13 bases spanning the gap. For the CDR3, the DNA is TGTGCCAGCAGCTTGGCGTGGGGAAAAGGAGAGACCCAGTACTTC. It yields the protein CASSLAWGKGETQYF.

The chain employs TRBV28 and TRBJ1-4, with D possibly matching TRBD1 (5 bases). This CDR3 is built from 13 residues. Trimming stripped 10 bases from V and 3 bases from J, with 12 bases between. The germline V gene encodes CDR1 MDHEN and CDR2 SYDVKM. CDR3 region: CATVTGPNEKLFF. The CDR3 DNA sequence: TGTGCCACCGTAACAGGTCCTAATGAAAAACTGTTTTTT.

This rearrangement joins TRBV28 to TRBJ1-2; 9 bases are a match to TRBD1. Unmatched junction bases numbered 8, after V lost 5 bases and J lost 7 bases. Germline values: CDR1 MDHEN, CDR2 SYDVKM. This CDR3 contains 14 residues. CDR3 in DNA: TGTGCCAGCAGTGCCAACAGGGGGCGCATTGGCTACACCTTC. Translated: CASSANRGRIGYTF.

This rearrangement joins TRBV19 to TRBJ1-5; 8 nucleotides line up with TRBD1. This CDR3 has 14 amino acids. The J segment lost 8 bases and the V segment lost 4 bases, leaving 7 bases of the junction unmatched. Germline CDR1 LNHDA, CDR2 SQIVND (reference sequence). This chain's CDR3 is CASSRGQGAEPQHF. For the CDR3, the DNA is TGTGCCAGTAGTAGGGGCCAGGGGGCAGAGCCCCAGCATTTT.

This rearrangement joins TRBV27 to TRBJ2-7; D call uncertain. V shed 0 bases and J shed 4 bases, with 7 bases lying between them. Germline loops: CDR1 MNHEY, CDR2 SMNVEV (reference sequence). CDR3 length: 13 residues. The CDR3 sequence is CASSLSHGYEQYF. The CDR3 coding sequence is TGTGCCAGCAGTTTATCCCACGGTTACGAGCAGTACTTC.

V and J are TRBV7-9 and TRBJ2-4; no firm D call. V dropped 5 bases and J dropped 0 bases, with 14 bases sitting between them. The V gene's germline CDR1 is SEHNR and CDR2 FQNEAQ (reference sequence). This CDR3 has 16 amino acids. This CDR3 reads CASSPRPALAKNIQYF. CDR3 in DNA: TGTGCCAGCAGCCCCCGGCCGGCCCTAGCCAAAAACATTCAGTACTTC.

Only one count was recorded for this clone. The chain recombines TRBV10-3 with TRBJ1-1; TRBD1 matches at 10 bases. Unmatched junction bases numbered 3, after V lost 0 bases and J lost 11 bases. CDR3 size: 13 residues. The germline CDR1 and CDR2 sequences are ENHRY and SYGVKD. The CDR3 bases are TGTGCCATCAGTGAGTCGCAGGGACAGGGGGCTTTCTTT. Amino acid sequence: CAISESQGQGAFF.

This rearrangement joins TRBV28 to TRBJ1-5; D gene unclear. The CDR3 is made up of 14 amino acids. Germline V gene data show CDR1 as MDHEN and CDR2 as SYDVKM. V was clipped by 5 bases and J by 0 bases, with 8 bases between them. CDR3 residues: CASSLPGSNQPQHF. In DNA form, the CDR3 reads TGTGCCAGCAGTCTACCTGGTAGCAATCAGCCCCAGCATTTT. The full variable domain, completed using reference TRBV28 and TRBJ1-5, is DVKVTQSSRYLVKRTGEKVFLECVQDMDHENMFWYRQDPGLGLRLIYFSYDVKMKEKGDIPEGYSVSREKKERFSLILESASTNQTSMYLCASSLPGSNQPQHFGDGTRLSIL.

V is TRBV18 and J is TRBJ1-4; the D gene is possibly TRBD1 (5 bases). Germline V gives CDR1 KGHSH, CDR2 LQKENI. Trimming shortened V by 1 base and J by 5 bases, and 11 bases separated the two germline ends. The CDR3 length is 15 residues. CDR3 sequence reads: CASSPQRGPNEKLFF. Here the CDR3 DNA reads TGTGCCAGCTCACCACAGAGGGGTCCCAATGAAAAACTGTTTTTT.

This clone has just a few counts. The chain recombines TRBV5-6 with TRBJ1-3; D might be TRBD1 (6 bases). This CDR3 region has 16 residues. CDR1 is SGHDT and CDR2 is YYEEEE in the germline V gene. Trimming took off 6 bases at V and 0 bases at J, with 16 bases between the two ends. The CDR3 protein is CASNYGGGSSGNTIYF. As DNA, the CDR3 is TGTGCCAGCAATTACGGGGGCGGAAGCTCTGGAAACACCATATATTTT. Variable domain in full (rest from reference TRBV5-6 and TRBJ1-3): DAGVTQSPTHLIKTRGQQVTLRCSPKSGHDTVSWYQQALGQGPQFIFQYYEEEERQRGNFPDRFSGHQFPNYSSELNVNALLLGDSALYLCASNYGGGSSGNTIYFGEGSWLTVV.

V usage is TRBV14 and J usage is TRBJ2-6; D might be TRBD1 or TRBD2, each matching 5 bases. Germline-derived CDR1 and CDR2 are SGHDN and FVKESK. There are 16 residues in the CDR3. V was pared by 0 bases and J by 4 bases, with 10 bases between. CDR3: CASSQDLGTGANVLTF. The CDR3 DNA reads TGTGCCAGCAGCCAAGATTTGGGGACGGGGGCCAACGTCCTGACTTTC.

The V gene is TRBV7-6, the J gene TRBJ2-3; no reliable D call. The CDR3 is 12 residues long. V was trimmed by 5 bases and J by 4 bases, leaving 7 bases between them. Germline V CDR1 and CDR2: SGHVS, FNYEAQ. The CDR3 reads CASSPFSDTQYF. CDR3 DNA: TGTGCCAGCAGCCCATTCTCAGATACGCAGTATTTT.

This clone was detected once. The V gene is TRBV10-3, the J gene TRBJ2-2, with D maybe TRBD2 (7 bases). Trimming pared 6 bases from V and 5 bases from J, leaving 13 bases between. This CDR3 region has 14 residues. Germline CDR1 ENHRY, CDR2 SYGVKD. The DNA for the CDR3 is TGTGCCATCAGGGGAGGGGGACGTACCGGGGAGCTGTTTTTT. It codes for CAIRGGGRTGELFF.

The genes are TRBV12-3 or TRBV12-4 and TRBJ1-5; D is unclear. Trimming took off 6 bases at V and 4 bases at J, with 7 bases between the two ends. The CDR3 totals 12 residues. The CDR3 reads CASRATNQPQHF. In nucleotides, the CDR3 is TGTGCCAGCAGAGCGACAAATCAGCCCCAGCATTTT.

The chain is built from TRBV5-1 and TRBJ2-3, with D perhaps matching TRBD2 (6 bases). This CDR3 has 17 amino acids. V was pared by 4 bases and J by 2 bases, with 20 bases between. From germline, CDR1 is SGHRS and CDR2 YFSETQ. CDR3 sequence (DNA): TGCGCCAGCAGCCCGGGAGACGGGGTCGTTCCCACAGATACGCAGTATTTT. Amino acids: CASSPGDGVVPTDTQYF.

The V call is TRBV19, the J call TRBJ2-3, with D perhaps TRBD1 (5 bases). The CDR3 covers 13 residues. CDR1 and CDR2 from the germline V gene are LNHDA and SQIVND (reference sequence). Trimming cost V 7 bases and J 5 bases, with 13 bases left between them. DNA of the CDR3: TGTGCCAGTATCGAAAGGGGATTAGATACGCAGTATTTT. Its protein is CASIERGLDTQYF.

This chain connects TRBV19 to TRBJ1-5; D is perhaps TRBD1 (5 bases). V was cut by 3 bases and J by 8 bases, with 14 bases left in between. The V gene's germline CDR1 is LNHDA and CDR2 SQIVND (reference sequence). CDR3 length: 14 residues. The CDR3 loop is CASSMGQGTEPQHF. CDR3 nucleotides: TGTGCCAGTAGTATGGGTCAGGGAACGGAGCCCCAGCATTTT.

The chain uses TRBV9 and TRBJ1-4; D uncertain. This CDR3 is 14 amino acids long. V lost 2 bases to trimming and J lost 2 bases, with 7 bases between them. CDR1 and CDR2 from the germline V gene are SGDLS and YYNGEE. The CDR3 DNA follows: TGTGCCAGCAGCGTTGGGCAGACTAATGAAAAACTGTTTTTT. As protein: CASSVGQTNEKLFF.

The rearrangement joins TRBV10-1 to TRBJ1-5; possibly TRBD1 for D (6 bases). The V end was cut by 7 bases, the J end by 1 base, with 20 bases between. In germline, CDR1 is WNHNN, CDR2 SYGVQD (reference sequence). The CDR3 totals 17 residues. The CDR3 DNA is TGCGCCAGCACCCGGGACATCCGGGGAAGGAGCAATCAGCCCCAGCATTTT. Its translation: CASTRDIRGRSNQPQHF.

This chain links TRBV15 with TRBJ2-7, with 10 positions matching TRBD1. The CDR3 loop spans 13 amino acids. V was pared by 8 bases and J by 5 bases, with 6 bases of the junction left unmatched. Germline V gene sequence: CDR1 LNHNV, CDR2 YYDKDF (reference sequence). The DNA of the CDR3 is TGTGCCACCTCCCTCGGGACAGGGGACGAGCAGTACTTC. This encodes CATSLGTGDEQYF. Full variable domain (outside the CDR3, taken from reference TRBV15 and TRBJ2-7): DAMVIQNPRYQVTQFGKPVTLSCSQTLNHNVMYWYQQKSSQAPKLLFHYYDKDFNNEADTPDNFQSRRPNTSFCFLDIRSPGLGDTAMYLCATSLGTGDEQYFGPGTRLTVT.

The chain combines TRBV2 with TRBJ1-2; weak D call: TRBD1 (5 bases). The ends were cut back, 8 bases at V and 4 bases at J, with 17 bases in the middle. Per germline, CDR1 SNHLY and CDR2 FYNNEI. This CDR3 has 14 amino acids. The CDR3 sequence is CASGGGERGYGYTF. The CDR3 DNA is TGTGCCAGCGGCGGGGGGGAGAGAGGCTATGGCTACACCTTC. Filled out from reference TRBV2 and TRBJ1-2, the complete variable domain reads EPEVTQTPSHQVTQMGQEVILRCVPISNHLYFYWYRQILGQKVEFLVSFYNNEISEKSEIFDDQFSVERPDGSNFTLKIRSTKLEDSAMYFCASGGGERGYGYTFGSGTRLTVV.

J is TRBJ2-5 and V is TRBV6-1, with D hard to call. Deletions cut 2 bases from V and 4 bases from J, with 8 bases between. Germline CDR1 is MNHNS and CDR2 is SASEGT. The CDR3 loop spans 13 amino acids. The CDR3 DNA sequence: TGTGCCAGCAGTGAAAGGGTACGAGAGACCCAGTACTTC. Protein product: CASSERVRETQYF.

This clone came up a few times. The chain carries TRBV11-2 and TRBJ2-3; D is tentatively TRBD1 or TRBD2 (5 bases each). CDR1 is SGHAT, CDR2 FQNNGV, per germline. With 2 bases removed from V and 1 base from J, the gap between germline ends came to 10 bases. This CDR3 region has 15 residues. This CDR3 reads CASSLLRGGTDTQYF. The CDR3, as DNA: TGTGCCAGCAGCTTATTACGGGGCGGCACAGATACGCAGTATTTT.

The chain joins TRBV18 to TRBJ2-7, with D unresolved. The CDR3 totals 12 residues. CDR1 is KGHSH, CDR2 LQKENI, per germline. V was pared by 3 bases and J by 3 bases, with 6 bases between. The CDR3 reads CASSPFDYEQYF. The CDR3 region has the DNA TGTGCCAGCTCACCGTTTGACTACGAGCAGTACTTC. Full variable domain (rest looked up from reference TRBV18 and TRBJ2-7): NAGVMQNPRHLVRRRGQEARLRCSPMKGHSHVYWYRQLPEEGLKFMVYLQKENIIDESGMPKERFSAEFPKEGPSILRIQQVVRGDSAAYFCASSPFDYEQYFGPGTRLTVT.

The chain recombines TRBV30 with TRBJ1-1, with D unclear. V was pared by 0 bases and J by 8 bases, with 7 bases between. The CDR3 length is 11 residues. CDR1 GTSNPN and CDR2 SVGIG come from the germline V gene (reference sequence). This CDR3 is CAWSVRQEAFF. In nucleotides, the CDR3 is TGTGCCTGGAGTGTACGGCAGGAAGCTTTCTTT.

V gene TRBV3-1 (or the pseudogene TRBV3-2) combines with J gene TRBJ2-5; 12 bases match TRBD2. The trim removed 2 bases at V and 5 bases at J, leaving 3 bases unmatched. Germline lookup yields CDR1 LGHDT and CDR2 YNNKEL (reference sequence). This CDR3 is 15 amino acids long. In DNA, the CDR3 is TGTGCCAGCAGCCAACTAGCGGGGGGGCTGGAGACCCAGTACTTC. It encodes CASSQLAGGLETQYF.